The clone carrying this TCR beta chain was seen many times. This specimen belongs to a study of molecular identifiers for immune sequencing clone quantification. One entry per CDR3 protein results from TCRdb running MiXCR on the PCR reads. The repertoire holds about 640,000 distinct CDR3 sequences, with just under 20% as singletons. V was clipped by 1 base and J by 3 bases, with 16 bases between them. The CDR3 sequence is 16 residues long. From germline, CDR1 is LGHNT and CDR2 FRNRAP. The chain combines TRBV12-5 with TRBJ2-7, with D unresolved. The sequenced material came from naive CD8+ T cells from blood, with Jurkat cell RNA spiked in. Specified subset: FACS-sorted CD8+CD4-CCR7+CD45RA+ naive T cells. The TCR comes from a human donor in good health. Some libraries in this study had Jurkat cell RNA spiked in. The CDR3 protein is CASGLGPPEQGYEQYF. CDR3 nucleotides: TGTGCTAGTGGTTTGGGCCCCCCCGAGCAAGGCTACGAGCAGTACTTC. The full variable domain, its missing parts supplied by reference TRBV12-5 and TRBJ2-7, is DARVTQTPRHKVTEMGQEVTMRCQPILGHNTVFWYRQTMMQGLELLAYFRNRAPLDDSGMPKDRFSAEMPDATLATLKIQPSEPRDSAVYFCASGLGPPEQGYEQYFGPGTRLTVT.